Below, 29 T cell receptor beta chains from the same sample are listed, as sequenced in a study of T cells expressing NK-cell markers. TCRdb re-analyzed the 5' RACE reads; it lists each CDR3 protein once, without DNA. The ten top clones account for about 7.3%, within a sample of 350,000 to 500,000 distinct CDR3 sequences. Sequences were obtained from blood T cells: a sorted CD56 or NKG2C T cell subset, CD4+ or CD8+ T cells, or bulk PBMC T cells (not recorded which). These receptors originate from a woman aged 18-70 years in good health.

The V call is TRBV3-1, the J call TRBJ1-4; TCRdb indicates TRBD1, and absent DNA this call remains unverified. CDR1 is LGHDT, CDR2 YNNKEL, per germline (reference sequence). The CDR3 covers 14 residues. CDR3: CASSHLQVDEKLFF.

The chain joins TRBV7-7 to TRBJ2-2; TCRdb gives TRBD2 as the D gene, but with no DNA this cannot be confirmed. CDR1 and CDR2 (germline): SSHAT, FNYEAQ (reference sequence). The CDR3 length is 14 residues. The CDR3 is CASSLARATGELFF.

This chain joins TRBV20-1 and TRBJ2-3. The germline gives CDR1 DFQATT, CDR2 SNEGSKA (reference sequence). This CDR3 contains 17 residues. This CDR3 is CSARDPLAGIRWDTQYF.

This rearrangement joins TRBV20-1 to TRBJ1-5. The germline V gene encodes CDR1 DFQATT and CDR2 SNEGSKA (reference sequence). This CDR3 comprises 14 residues. The CDR3 is CSAAASVSNQPQHF.

The gene calls are TRBV20-1 and TRBJ2-5; TCRdb's D call, TRBD1, is unchecked because there is no DNA. In germline, CDR1 is DFQATT, CDR2 SNEGSKA (reference sequence). This CDR3 has 12 residues. The CDR3 spells CSARAGGETQYF.

The chain couples TRBV20-1 to TRBJ2-2; the D call from TCRdb, TRBD2, cannot be confirmed without DNA. CDR3 length: 15 residues. Looked up from germline, CDR1 is DFQATT and CDR2 is SNEGSKA (reference sequence). This CDR3 reads CSAVTSGVNTGELFF.

The chain joins TRBV12-3 or TRBV12-4 to TRBJ1-5; TCRdb names TRBD1, which stays unverified in the absence of DNA. CDR3 length: 15 amino acids. The CDR3 loop is CASSSRTGGGQPQHF.

V is TRBV18 and J is TRBJ1-1. Germline V lookup: CDR1 KGHSH, CDR2 LQKENI. The CDR3 has 14 residues. CDR3 region: CASSPAYLGTEAFF.

The V gene is TRBV12-3 or TRBV12-4, the J gene TRBJ2-2. The CDR3 spans 16 residues. CDR3 loop: CASSLYGVGSSGELFF.

The genes are TRBV27 and TRBJ2-7; TCRdb proposes TRBD1, but this gene call is untestable without DNA. Germline assignment: CDR1 MNHEY and CDR2 SMNVEV (reference sequence). The CDR3 length is 14 residues. The CDR3 spells CASGPRDRVAEQYF.

This chain connects TRBV6-5 to TRBJ2-1; the D gene TCRdb calls, TRBD1, cannot be checked with no DNA. The CDR3 has 15 amino acids. CDR1 is MNHEY, CDR2 SVGAGI, per germline. The chain's CDR3 is CASSYSSRLWNEQFF.

The chain couples TRBV6-2 or TRBV6-3 to TRBJ1-5; the D gene TCRdb calls, TRBD1, cannot be checked with no DNA. The CDR3 has 15 amino acids. Germline values: CDR1 MNHEY, CDR2 SVGEGT. CDR3 sequence: CASSISTDRNQPQHF.

The chain is built from TRBV12-3 or TRBV12-4 and TRBJ2-3. The CDR3 is 16 amino acids. The CDR3 sequence is CASRGVALRTTDTQYF.

This rearrangement joins TRBV7-8 to TRBJ2-5; TCRdb's D call, TRBD2, is unchecked because there is no DNA. CDR1 SGHVS and CDR2 FQNEAQ come from the germline V gene. The CDR3 is 15 residues long. CDR3 sequence reads: CASSLGVAGQETQYF.

This chain uses TRBV20-1 with TRBJ1-2; lacking DNA, the TRBD1 call made by TCRdb goes unchecked. The germline V gene has CDR1 DFQATT and CDR2 SNEGSKA (reference sequence). The CDR3 covers 15 residues. This CDR3 reads CSARGGTANPYGYTF.

The chain couples TRBV4-3 to TRBJ1-1; TCRdb proposes TRBD1, but this gene call is untestable without DNA. The CDR3 loop spans 17 amino acids. Germline values: CDR1 LGHNA, CDR2 YSLEER. CDR3: CASSQEGQGGGYTEAFF.

CDR3 residues: CASSQDLGGPLLYNEQFF. The chain is built from TRBV4-3 and TRBJ2-1; no DNA is available, so the TRBD1 call from TCRdb remains unchecked. Germline loops: CDR1 LGHNA, CDR2 YSLEER. The CDR3 is 18 residues long.

This chain uses TRBV29-1 with TRBJ1-5; the D gene TCRdb calls, TRBD1, cannot be checked with no DNA. Germline lookup yields CDR1 SQVTM and CDR2 ANQGSEA. The CDR3 totals 13 residues. The CDR3 protein is CSHGQGGNQPQHF.

The chain has TRBV28 and TRBJ1-2. This CDR3 has 15 amino acids. Germline V lookup: CDR1 MDHEN, CDR2 SYDVKM. The CDR3 is CASSPHLRYSHGYTF.

The chain employs TRBV6-5 and TRBJ2-1; the D gene TCRdb calls, TRBD2, cannot be checked with no DNA. The CDR3 consists of 16 residues. CDR1 and CDR2 (germline): MNHEY, SVGAGI. The CDR3 here is CASSWTSASSYNEQFF.

This chain joins TRBV29-1 and TRBJ2-5; TCRdb's D call of TRBD2 is untestable without DNA. In germline, CDR1 is SQVTM, CDR2 ANQGSEA. There are 16 residues in the CDR3. The CDR3 reads CSVDGTSGGQLETQYF. Complete variable domain (other parts from reference TRBV29-1 and TRBJ2-5): SAVISQKPSRDICQRGTSLTIQCQVDSQVTMMFWYRQQPGQSLTLIATANQGSEATYESGFVIDKFPISRPNLTFSTLTVSNMSPEDSSIYLCSVDGTSGGQLETQYFGPGTRLLVL.

V is TRBV7-3 and J is TRBJ1-6; TCRdb's assignment of TRBD1 cannot be checked, as there is no DNA. The CDR3 loop spans 15 amino acids. Germline loops: CDR1 SGHTA, CDR2 FQGTGA. The CDR3 loop is CASSLKAGANSPLHF.

The chain joins TRBV28 to TRBJ2-1; TCRdb selects TRBD1, and the lack of DNA leaves this call unchecked. The CDR3 spans 13 residues. CDR1 is MDHEN, CDR2 SYDVKM, per germline. The CDR3 loop is CATTSGSYNEQFF.

This chain joins TRBV5-1 and TRBJ2-7; the TRBD1 assignment by TCRdb is unverifiable without DNA. The CDR3 totals 14 residues. CDR1 SGHRS and CDR2 YFSETQ come from the germline V gene. Here the CDR3 reads CASTLTQQGYEQYF.

The CDR3 protein is CASSLVGQLGETQYF. The chain employs TRBV7-2 and TRBJ2-5. The CDR3 has 15 residues. Germline V lookup: CDR1 SGHTA, CDR2 FQGNSA.

The gene calls are TRBV10-1 and TRBJ2-6. This CDR3 has 14 amino acids. Germline CDR1 and CDR2: WNHNN and SYGVQD (reference sequence). CDR3 protein: CASSEGYGANVLTF.

This rearrangement joins TRBV7-2 to TRBJ1-4; TCRdb proposes TRBD1, but this gene call is untestable without DNA. The CDR3 covers 14 residues. CDR1 is SGHTA, CDR2 FQGNSA, per germline. CDR3 sequence reads: CASSSGGAGEKLFF.

The rearrangement joins TRBV7-2 to TRBJ2-7. CDR1 and CDR2 from the germline V gene are SGHTA and FQGNSA. The CDR3 runs 11 residues. CDR3 loop: CASSLTSEQYF.

The chain couples TRBV5-1 to TRBJ1-4; TCRdb names TRBD1, which stays unverified in the absence of DNA. CDR1 is SGHRS, CDR2 YFSETQ, per germline. CDR3 length equals 13 residues. The CDR3 spells CASSFPGLEKLFF.